The T cell receptor beta chain under discussion was sequenced for a study of OX40 agonist ivuxolimab in advanced cancers. The method was immunoSEQ multiplex PCR; TCRdb's version includes in-frame clones alone and lacks a portion of them. The table has tens of thousands of clones, approximately 90% seen once. The CDR3 is made up of 14 amino acids. V dropped 0 bases and J dropped 2 bases, with 9 bases sitting between them. CDR1 is SGDLS, CDR2 YYNGEE, per germline. The TCR sequence derives from an adult with an advanced solid tumor such as melanoma, head and neck, liver or kidney cancer. Source: CD4+ or CD8+ T cells sorted from blood, taken in a trial of the OX40 agonist ivuxolimab. This chain links TRBV9 with TRBJ2-7; possible D gene TRBD2, 6 bases. The CDR3 nucleotides read TGTGCCAGCAGCGTAGGGTTAGCGGCCTACGAGCAGTACTTC. Translated, it gives CASSVGLAAYEQYF.